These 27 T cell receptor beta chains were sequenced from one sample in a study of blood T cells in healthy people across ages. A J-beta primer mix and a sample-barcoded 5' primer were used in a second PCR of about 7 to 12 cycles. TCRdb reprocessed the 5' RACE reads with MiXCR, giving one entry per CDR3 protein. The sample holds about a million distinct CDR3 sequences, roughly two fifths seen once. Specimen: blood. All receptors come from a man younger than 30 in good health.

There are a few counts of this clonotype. CDR3 nucleotide sequence: TGTGCCAGCAGTTTAGTAAGGGGGCTGGCTTTCTTT. It yields the protein CASSLVRGLAFF. This chain connects TRBV12-3 or TRBV12-4 to TRBJ1-1; TRBD1 matches 7 bases. The CDR3 consists of 12 residues. The junction had 4 bases not matched to a gene; V was cut back by 1 base and J by 11 bases.

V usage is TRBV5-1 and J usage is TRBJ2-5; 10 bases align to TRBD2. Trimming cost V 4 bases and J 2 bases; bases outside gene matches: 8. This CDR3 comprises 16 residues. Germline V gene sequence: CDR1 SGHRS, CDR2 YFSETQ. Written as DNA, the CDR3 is TGCGCCAGCAGCCAATCTGTACTAGCGGGGCAAGAGACCCAGTACTTC. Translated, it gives CASSQSVLAGQETQYF.

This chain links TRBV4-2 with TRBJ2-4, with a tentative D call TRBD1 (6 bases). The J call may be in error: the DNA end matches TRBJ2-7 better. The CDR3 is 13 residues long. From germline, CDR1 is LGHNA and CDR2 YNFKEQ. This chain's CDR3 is CASSPGADYEQYF. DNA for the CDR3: TGTGCCAGCAGCCCAGGGGCTGATTACGAGCAGTACTTC.

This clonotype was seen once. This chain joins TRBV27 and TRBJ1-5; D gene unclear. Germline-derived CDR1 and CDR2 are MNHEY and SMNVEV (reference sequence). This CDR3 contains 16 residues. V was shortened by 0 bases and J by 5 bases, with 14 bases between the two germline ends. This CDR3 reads CASSLSGSPSHQPQHF. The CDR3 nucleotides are TGTGCCAGCAGTTTATCGGGCAGCCCTTCACATCAGCCCCAGCATTTT.

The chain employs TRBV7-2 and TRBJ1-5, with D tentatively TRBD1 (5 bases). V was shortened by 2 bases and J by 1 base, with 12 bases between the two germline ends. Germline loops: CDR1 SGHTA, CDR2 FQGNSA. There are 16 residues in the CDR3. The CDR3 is CASSLLGRASNQPQHF. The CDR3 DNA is TGTGCCAGCAGCTTACTTGGCAGGGCGAGCAATCAGCCCCAGCATTTT.

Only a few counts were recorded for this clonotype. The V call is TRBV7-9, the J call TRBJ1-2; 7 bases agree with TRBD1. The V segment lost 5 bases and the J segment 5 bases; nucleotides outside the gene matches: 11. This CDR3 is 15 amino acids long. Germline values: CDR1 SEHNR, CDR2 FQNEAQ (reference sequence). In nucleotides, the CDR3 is TGTGCCAGCAGCCCAGCCGGGACAGCTTCTTATGGCTACACCTTC. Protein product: CASSPAGTASYGYTF.

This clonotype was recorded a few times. The CDR3 loop is CATSRDRIAPAGEAFF. CDR3 DNA sequence: TGTGCCACCAGCAGAGATAGGATAGCCCCCGCAGGTGAAGCTTTCTTT. The rearrangement links TRBV15 to TRBJ1-1; D is undetermined. Trimming pared 0 bases from V and 7 bases from J, leaving 18 bases between. The CDR3 consists of 16 residues. CDR1 is LNHNV, CDR2 YYDKDF, per germline (reference sequence).

The CDR3 DNA is TGTGCCAGCAGCTTAGCGCACAAGAACACTGAAGCTTTCTTT. It yields the protein CASSLAHKNTEAFF. The chain joins TRBV7-8 to TRBJ1-1; no definite D call. The CDR3 runs 14 residues. Germline CDR1 and CDR2: SGHVS and FQNEAQ. The ends were cut back, 0 bases at V and 1 base at J, with 6 bases in the middle.

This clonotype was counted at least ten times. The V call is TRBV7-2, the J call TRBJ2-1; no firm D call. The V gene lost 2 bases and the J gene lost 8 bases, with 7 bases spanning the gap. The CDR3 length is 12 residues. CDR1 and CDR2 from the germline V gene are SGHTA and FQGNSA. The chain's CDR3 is CASSLTIHEQFF. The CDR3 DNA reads TGTGCCAGCAGCTTAACGATCCATGAGCAGTTCTTC.

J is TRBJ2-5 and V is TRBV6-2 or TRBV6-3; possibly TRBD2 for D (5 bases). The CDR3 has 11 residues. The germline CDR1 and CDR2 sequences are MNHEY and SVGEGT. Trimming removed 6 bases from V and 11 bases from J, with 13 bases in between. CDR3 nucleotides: TGTGCCAGCAGCTCGACTAAAGAGCAGTACTTC. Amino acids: CASSSTKEQYF.

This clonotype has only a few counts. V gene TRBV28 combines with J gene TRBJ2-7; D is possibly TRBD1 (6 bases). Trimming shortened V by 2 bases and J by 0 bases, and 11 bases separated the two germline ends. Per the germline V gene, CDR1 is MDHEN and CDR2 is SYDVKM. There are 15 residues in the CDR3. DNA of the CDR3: TGTGCCAGCAGTTTACACAGGGCGAACTCCTACGAGCAGTACTTC. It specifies CASSLHRANSYEQYF.

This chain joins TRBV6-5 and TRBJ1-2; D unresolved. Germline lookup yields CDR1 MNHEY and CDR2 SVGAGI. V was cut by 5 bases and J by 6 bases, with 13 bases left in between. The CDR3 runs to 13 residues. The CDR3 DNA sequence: TGTGCCAGCAGTATACTCGGGAAGGATGGCTACACCTTC. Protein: CASSILGKDGYTF.

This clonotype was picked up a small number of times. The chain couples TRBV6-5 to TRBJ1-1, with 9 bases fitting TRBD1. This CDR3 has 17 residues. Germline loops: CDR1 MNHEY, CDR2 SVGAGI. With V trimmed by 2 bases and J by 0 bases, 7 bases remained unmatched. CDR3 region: CASSYGTGTAMNTEAFF. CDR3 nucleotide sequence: TGTGCCAGCAGTTACGGGACAGGGACCGCCATGAACACTGAAGCTTTCTTT.

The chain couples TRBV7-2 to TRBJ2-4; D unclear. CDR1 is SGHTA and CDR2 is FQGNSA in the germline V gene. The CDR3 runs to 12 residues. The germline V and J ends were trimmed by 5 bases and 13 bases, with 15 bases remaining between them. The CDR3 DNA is TGTGCCAGCAGCCTAGAAACGGTAGAGCAGTACTTC. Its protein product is CASSLETVEQYF.

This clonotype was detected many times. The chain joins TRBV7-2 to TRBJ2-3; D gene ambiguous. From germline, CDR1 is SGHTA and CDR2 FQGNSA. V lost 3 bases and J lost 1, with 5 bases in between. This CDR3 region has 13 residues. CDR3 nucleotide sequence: TGTGCCAGCAGCTTCTCCGGCACAGATACGCAGTATTTT. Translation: CASSFSGTDTQYF. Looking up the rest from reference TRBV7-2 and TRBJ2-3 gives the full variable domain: GAGVSQSPSNKVTEKGKDVELRCDPISGHTALYWYRQSLGQGLEFLIYFQGNSAPDKSGLPSDRFSAERTGGSVSTLTIQRTQQEDSAVYLCASSFSGTDTQYFGPGTRLTVL.

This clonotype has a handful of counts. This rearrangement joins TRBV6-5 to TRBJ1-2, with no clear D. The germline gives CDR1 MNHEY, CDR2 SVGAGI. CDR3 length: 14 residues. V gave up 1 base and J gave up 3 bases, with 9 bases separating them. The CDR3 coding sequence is TGTGCCAGCAGTTACTATCAGAACCACTATGGCTACACCTTC. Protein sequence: CASSYYQNHYGYTF.

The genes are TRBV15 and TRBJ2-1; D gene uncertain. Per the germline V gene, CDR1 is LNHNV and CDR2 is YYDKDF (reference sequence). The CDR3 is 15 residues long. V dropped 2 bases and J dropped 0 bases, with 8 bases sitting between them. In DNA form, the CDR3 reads TGTGCCACCAGCAGAAGCCCCGACTCCTACAATGAGCAGTTCTTC. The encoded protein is CATSRSPDSYNEQFF.

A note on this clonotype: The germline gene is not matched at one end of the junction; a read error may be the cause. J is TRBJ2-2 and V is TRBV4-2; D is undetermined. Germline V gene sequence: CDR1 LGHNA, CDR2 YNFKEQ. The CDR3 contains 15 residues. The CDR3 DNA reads TGTGCCAGCGGCCAAGAATCACGGGCCACCGGGGAGCTGTTTTTT. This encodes CASGQESRATGELFF.

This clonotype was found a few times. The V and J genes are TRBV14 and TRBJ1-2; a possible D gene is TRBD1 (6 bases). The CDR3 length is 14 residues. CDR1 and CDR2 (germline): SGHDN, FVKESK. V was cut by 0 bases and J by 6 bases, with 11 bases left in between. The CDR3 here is CASSQDWGPDGYTF. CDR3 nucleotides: TGTGCCAGCAGCCAAGATTGGGGGCCGGATGGCTACACCTTC.

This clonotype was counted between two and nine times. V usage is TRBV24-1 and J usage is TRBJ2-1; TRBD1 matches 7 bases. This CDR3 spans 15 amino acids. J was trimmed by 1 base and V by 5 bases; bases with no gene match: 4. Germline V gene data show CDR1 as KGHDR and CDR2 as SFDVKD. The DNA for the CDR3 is TGTGCCACCAGTGGCCCAGGGGGTTCCTACAATGAGCAGTTCTTC. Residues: CATSGPGGSYNEQFF.

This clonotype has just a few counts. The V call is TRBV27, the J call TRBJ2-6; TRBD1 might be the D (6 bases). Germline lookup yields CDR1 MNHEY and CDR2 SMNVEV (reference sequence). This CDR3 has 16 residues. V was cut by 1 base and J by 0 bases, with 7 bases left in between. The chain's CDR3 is CASSLLGGSGANVLTF. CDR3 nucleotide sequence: TGTGCCAGCAGTTTATTAGGGGGCTCTGGGGCCAACGTCCTGACTTTC.

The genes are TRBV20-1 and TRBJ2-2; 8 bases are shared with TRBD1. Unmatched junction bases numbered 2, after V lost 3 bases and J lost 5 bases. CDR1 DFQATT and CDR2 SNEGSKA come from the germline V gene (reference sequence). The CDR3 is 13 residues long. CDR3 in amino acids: CSARTGVTGELFF. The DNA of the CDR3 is TGCAGTGCTAGGACAGGGGTGACCGGGGAGCTGTTTTTT.

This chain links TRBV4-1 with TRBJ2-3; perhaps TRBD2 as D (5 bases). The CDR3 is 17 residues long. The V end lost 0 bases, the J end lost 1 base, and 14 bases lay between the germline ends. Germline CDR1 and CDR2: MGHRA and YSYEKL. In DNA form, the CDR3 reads TGCGCCAGCAGCCAAGATTTCCGGGGAAGAGGCACAGATACGCAGTATTTT. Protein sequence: CASSQDFRGRGTDTQYF.

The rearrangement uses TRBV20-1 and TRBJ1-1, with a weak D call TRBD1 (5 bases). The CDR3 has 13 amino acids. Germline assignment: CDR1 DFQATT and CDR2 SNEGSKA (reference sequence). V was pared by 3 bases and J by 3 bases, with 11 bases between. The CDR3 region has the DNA TGCAGTGCTAGCCGGGACTCCTACACTGAAGCTTTCTTT. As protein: CSASRDSYTEAFF.

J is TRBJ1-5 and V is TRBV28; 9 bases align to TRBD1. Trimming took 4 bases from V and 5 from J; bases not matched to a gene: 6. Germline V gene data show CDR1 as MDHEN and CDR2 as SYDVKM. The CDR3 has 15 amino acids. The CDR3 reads CASSSETGGDQPQHF. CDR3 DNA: TGTGCCAGCAGTTCAGAGACAGGGGGGGATCAGCCCCAGCATTTT. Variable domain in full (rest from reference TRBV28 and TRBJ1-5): DVKVTQSSRYLVKRTGEKVFLECVQDMDHENMFWYRQDPGLGLRLIYFSYDVKMKEKGDIPEGYSVSREKKERFSLILESASTNQTSMYLCASSSETGGDQPQHFGDGTRLSIL.

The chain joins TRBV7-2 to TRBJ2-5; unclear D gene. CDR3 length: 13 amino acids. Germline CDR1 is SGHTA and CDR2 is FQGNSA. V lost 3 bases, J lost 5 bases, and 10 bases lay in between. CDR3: CASSFGSYETQYF. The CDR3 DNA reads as TGTGCCAGCAGCTTTGGCTCCTACGAGACCCAGTACTTC.

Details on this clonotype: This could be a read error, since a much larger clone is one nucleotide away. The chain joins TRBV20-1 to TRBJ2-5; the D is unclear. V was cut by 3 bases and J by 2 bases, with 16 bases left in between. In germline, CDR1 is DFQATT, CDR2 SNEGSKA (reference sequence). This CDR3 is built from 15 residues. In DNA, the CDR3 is TGCAGTGCTAGGGGCGAGGTACCAAATCAAGAGACCCAGTACTTC. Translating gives CSARGEVPNQETQYF.